The clone carrying this TCR beta chain was seen only a few times. The antigen is not known. This sample was included in a study of HIV-infected patients and healthy controls. Whole-study results and caveats: HIV-infected patients shared fewer CDR3 sequences between individuals than healthy controls.

Follow-up blood was drawn about 14 weeks, roughly three months, after antiretroviral therapy began. No cell fractionation was done, so the repertoire covers all unsorted peripheral blood T cells. An approximately 2.4 ml peripheral blood sample was taken for RNA. Enrollment excluded donors with tumors, hepatitis B or C, or recent vaccination. Reverse transcription used about 500 ng RNA and constant-region primers for alpha and beta. Separate chain-specific third strand synthesis with multiplexing indices produced the alpha and beta libraries. A 12-nucleotide barcode per molecule came from two concatenated random hexamers added pre-amplification. TCRdb reanalysed the 5' RACE reads using MiXCR and keeps one entry per CDR3 protein. The sample has 10,000 to 11,000 distinct CDR3 sequences, almost 6% seen once. V was shortened by 1 base and J by 4 bases, with 24 bases between the two germline ends. In germline, CDR1 is SGHRS, CDR2 YFSETQ. This CDR3 contains 18 residues.

The receptor was isolated from an adult with HIV infection. The donor label of this sample is uncertain. The genes are TRBV5-1 and TRBJ2-7; D is tentatively TRBD1 or TRBD2 (6 bases each). Source: blood, taken during antiretroviral therapy. This chain's CDR3 is CASSLIAGGQIGGYEQYF. The CDR3 coding sequence is TGCGCCAGCAGCTTGATTGCTGGGGGCCAAATCGGAGGGTACGAGCAGTACTTC. Together with reference TRBV5-1 and TRBJ2-7, the CDR3 gives the full variable domain: KAGVTQTPRYLIKTRGQQVTLSCSPISGHRSVSWYQQTPGQGLQFLFEYFSETQRNKGNFPGRFSGRQFSNSRSEMNVSTLELGDSALYLCASSLIAGGQIGGYEQYFGPGTRLTVT.